These 8 T cell receptor beta chains originate from one sample sequenced in a study of blood T cell repertoires in COVID-19. Sequencing was performed with immunoSEQ multiplex PCR; in TCRdb, only in-frame clones are kept and a portion is missing. The table includes approximately 52,000 clones, roughly 89% detected once. The sequenced sample consisted of peripheral blood. The receptors were sampled from a man aged 55 to 70 with active COVID-19.

The count of this clone is one. The chain joins TRBV7-9 to TRBJ1-2; D may be TRBD1 (6 bases). The CDR3 is 13 residues long. Trimming shortened V by 2 bases and J by 6 bases, and 10 bases separated the two germline ends. Germline assignment: CDR1 SEHNR and CDR2 FQNEAQ (reference sequence). Here the CDR3 DNA reads TGTGCCAGCAGCTTACCGCAGGGGCATGGCTACACCTTC. This encodes CASSLPQGHGYTF.

This sequence joins TRBV2 and TRBJ1-4, with 9 bases lining up with TRBD1. CDR3 length: 13 residues. Germline V gene lookup returns CDR1 SNHLY and CDR2 FYNNEI. V dropped 5 bases and J dropped 6; count of bases not matched to a gene: 1. For the CDR3, the DNA is TGTGCCAGCAGTCGGGACAGGGATGAAAAACTGTTTTTT. It codes for CASSRDRDEKLFF.

The chain is built from TRBV27 and TRBJ1-1; no clear D gene. Germline V gives CDR1 MNHEY, CDR2 SMNVEV (reference sequence). The V gene lost 3 bases and the J gene lost 2 bases, with 10 bases spanning the gap. The CDR3 has 14 residues. The CDR3: CASSFRSENTEAFF. The CDR3 DNA reads TGTGCCAGCAGTTTTCGGTCTGAAAACACTGAAGCTTTCTTT.

This clone has a single count. V gene TRBV6-4 combines with J gene TRBJ1-4, with 7 bases fitting TRBD1. The V and J ends lost 8 bases and 4 bases, in that order; junction bases with no gene match: 7. The CDR3 has 14 residues. The V gene's germline CDR1 is MRHNA and CDR2 SNTAGT. The CDR3 region has the DNA TGTGCCAGCCTGACAGGGCACAATAATGAAAAACTGTTTTTT. Its translation: CASLTGHNNEKLFF.

The V and J genes are TRBV28 and TRBJ1-2; possible D gene TRBD1, 5 bases. This CDR3 has 12 amino acids. The V gene lost 5 bases and the J gene lost 8 bases, with 12 bases spanning the gap. The V gene's germline CDR1 is MDHEN and CDR2 SYDVKM. CDR3 DNA sequence: TGTGCCAGCAGTCCGACAGTAAACGGCTACACCTTC. Protein: CASSPTVNGYTF.

This rearrangement joins TRBV4-3 to TRBJ1-3; weak D call: TRBD1 (6 bases). Germline CDR1 LGHNA, CDR2 YSLEER. There are 15 residues in the CDR3. The ends were cut back, 5 bases at V and 0 bases at J, with 11 bases in the middle. CDR3 nucleotides: TGCGCCAGCAGCGCGGACAGCTTCTCTGGAAACACCATATATTTT. It specifies CASSADSFSGNTIYF.

This chain uses TRBV4-3 with TRBJ2-3, with 9 bases identical to TRBD2. The length of the CDR3 is 14 residues. Germline V gene data show CDR1 as LGHNA and CDR2 as YSLEER. V gave up 0 bases and J gave up 13 bases; unmatched junction bases: 8. The CDR3 reads CASSQDQTSGSKYF. The DNA of the CDR3 is TGCGCCAGCAGCCAAGATCAGACTAGCGGTTCTAAGTATTTT.

The V and J genes are TRBV6-2 or TRBV6-3 and TRBJ1-1; 7 bases line up with TRBD1. J lost 5 bases, V lost 4 bases, and 4 bases had no gene match. CDR3 size: 13 residues. CDR1 and CDR2 from the germline V gene are MNHEY and SVGEGT. CDR3 amino acids: CASSLVQGTEAFF. DNA of the CDR3: TGTGCCAGCAGTTTAGTACAGGGGACTGAAGCTTTCTTT.